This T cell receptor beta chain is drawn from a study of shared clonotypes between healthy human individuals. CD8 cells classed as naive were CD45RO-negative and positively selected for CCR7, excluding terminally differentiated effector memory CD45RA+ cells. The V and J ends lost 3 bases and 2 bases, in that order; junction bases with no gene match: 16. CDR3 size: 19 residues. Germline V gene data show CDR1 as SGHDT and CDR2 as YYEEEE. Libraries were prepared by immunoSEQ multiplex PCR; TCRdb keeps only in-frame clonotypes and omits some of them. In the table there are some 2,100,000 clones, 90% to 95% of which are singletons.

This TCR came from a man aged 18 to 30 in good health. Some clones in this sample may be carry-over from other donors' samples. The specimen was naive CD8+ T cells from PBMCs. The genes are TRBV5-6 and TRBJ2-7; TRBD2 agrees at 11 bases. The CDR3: CASSSRGSSGRPNPYEQYF. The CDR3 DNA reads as TGTGCCAGCAGCTCCCGAGGGTCTAGCGGGAGGCCCAACCCCTACGAGCAGTACTTC.